These 31 T cell receptor beta chains came from one sample sequenced in a study of blood T cell repertoires in COVID-19. Profiling relied on immunoSEQ multiplex PCR, and the TCRdb table lists in-frame clones only, not all of them. The repertoire holds some 150,000 clones, with 80% to 85% as singletons. The specimen was peripheral blood. The receptors originated from a human donor in a cohort sampled during active COVID-19.

This chain connects TRBV10-3 to TRBJ2-5, with D hard to call. The CDR3 has 14 amino acids. With 2 bases removed from V and 2 bases from J, the gap between germline ends came to 9 bases. In germline, CDR1 is ENHRY, CDR2 SYGVKD. CDR3 region: CAISERSGQETQYF. CDR3 DNA sequence: TGTGCCATCAGTGAGAGGTCAGGTCAAGAGACCCAGTACTTC.

This clone was detected only a few times. The V gene is TRBV29-1, the J gene TRBJ1-1; no clear D. The CDR3 runs to 14 residues. CDR1 SQVTM and CDR2 ANQGSEA come from the germline V gene. Between the trimmed V and J ends, which lost 5 bases and 0 bases, there was a span of 13 bases. CDR3 residues: CSVQAFPMNTEAFF. CDR3 bases: TGCAGCGTTCAGGCCTTTCCCATGAACACTGAAGCTTTCTTT.

The CDR3 region is CASSSTVFGQGFNYGYTF. In nucleotides, the CDR3 is TGCGCCAGCAGCTCGACGGTCTTCGGACAGGGTTTTAACTATGGCTACACCTTC. The gene calls are TRBV5-1 and TRBJ1-2; the match to TRBD1 covers 8 bases. V was pared by 3 bases and J by 1 base, with 14 bases of the junction left unmatched. Germline lookup yields CDR1 SGHRS and CDR2 YFSETQ. The CDR3 covers 18 residues.

The rearrangement joins TRBV6-5 to TRBJ2-1; 8 nucleotides agree with TRBD1. The V segment lost 6 bases and the J segment 10 bases; nucleotides outside the gene matches: 11. Germline V gene sequence: CDR1 MNHEY, CDR2 SVGAGI. CDR3 size: 14 residues. The CDR3 coding sequence is TGTGCCAGCAGACTATCCCAGGGGGCAGACGAGCAGTTCTTC. The encoded protein is CASRLSQGADEQFF.

The chain carries TRBV2 and TRBJ1-6; TRBD1 matches 7 bases. Germline CDR1 reads SNHLY; CDR2 reads FYNNEI. Trimming at V came to 5 bases and at J to 6 bases, leaving 4 bases not matched to a gene. The CDR3 runs to 14 residues. CDR3 sequence: CASSQGGFNSPLHF. The CDR3 bases are TGTGCCAGCAGTCAGGGGGGTTTTAATTCACCCCTCCACTTT.

This clone was detected only a few times. The rearrangement links TRBV2 to TRBJ2-7; perhaps TRBD1 as D (6 bases). The CDR3 length is 14 residues. V gave up 2 bases and J gave up 3 bases, with 11 bases separating them. Germline V gives CDR1 SNHLY, CDR2 FYNNEI. The CDR3 region is CASSESVQGYEQYF. For the CDR3, the DNA is TGTGCCAGCAGTGAATCCGTACAGGGCTACGAGCAGTACTTC.

The rearrangement uses TRBV9 and TRBJ2-7; D is ambiguous. Germline lookup yields CDR1 SGDLS and CDR2 YYNGEE. The length of the CDR3 is 14 residues. V gave up 3 bases and J gave up 0 bases, with 10 bases separating them. DNA for the CDR3: TGTGCCAGCAGCGCTGATCCTAGCTCCTACGAGCAGTACTTC. As protein: CASSADPSSYEQYF.

The chain has TRBV5-1 and TRBJ2-5; weak D call: TRBD2 (6 bases). CDR3 size: 16 residues. Germline CDR1 reads SGHRS; CDR2 reads YFSETQ. Between the trimmed V and J ends, which lost 2 bases and 5 bases, there was a span of 19 bases. CDR3 in amino acids: CASSFGGSGSLETQYF. DNA of the CDR3: TGCGCCAGCAGCTTCGGGGGTAGCGGCTCTTTGGAGACCCAGTACTTC.

The gene calls are TRBV6-6 and TRBJ1-5; D is unclear. CDR1 MNHNY and CDR2 SVGAGI come from the germline V gene (reference sequence). Trimming stripped 2 bases from V and 6 bases from J, with 11 bases between. This CDR3 spans 14 amino acids. In DNA form, the CDR3 reads TGTGCCAGCAGTTACCCTACCGAGTCTCAGCCCCAGCATTTT. Translation gives CASSYPTESQPQHF.

As concerns this clone: Other nucleotide sequences in the sample specify the same CDR3. The rearrangement uses TRBV18 and TRBJ1-2; 9 positions agree with TRBD1. Looked up from germline, CDR1 is KGHSH and CDR2 is LQKENI. This CDR3 comprises 13 residues. With 2 bases clipped from V and 8 bases from J, the junction kept 3 bases outside the gene matches. The DNA of the CDR3 is TGTGCCAGCTCACCATTGGACAGGGGCGGCTACACCTTC. Translated, it gives CASSPLDRGGYTF.

J is TRBJ2-1 and V is TRBV7-9; a weak D match, TRBD2 (6 bases). Between the trimmed V and J ends, which lost 5 bases and 1 base, there was a span of 12 bases. Per the germline V gene, CDR1 is SEHNR and CDR2 is FQNEAQ (reference sequence). The CDR3 runs 15 residues. CDR3 protein: CASSPRDFSYNEQFF. CDR3 nucleotides: TGTGCCAGCAGCCCCCGGGACTTTTCCTACAATGAGCAGTTCTTC.

The V and J genes are TRBV28 and TRBJ1-4; 7 nucleotides align to TRBD1. V dropped 3 bases and J dropped 3; count of bases not matched to a gene: 7. This CDR3 is 16 amino acids long. The germline gives CDR1 MDHEN, CDR2 SYDVKM. CDR3 sequence (DNA): TGTGCCAGCAGTTTTCCCGGTACAGGGGCTAATGAAAAACTGTTTTTT. Translated, it gives CASSFPGTGANEKLFF.

The gene calls are TRBV19 and TRBJ2-7, with D maybe TRBD1 (5 bases). Germline V gene data show CDR1 as LNHDA and CDR2 as SQIVND (reference sequence). V lost 9 bases to trimming and J lost 7 bases, with 19 bases between them. The CDR3 runs to 13 residues. CDR3 bases: TGTGCCAGCAGCAGTTGGGGCTCGGGTGAGCAGTACTTC. Amino acid sequence: CASSSWGSGEQYF.

This clone was picked up one time. In DNA, the CDR3 is TGCGCCAGCAGCTTGGAAGGGCAGGGGGATCAGCCCCAGCATTTT. It codes for CASSLEGQGDQPQHF. The V call is TRBV5-1, the J call TRBJ1-5; 7 nucleotides match TRBD1. Trimming at V came to 0 bases and at J to 5 bases, leaving 5 bases not matched to a gene. Germline CDR1 and CDR2: SGHRS and YFSETQ. The CDR3 contains 15 residues. Together with reference TRBV5-1 and TRBJ1-5, the CDR3 gives the full variable domain: KAGVTQTPRYLIKTRGQQVTLSCSPISGHRSVSWYQQTPGQGLQFLFEYFSETQRNKGNFPGRFSGRQFSNSRSEMNVSTLELGDSALYLCASSLEGQGDQPQHFGDGTRLSIL.

The rearrangement links TRBV7-9 to TRBJ1-2, with TRBD1 as a possible D gene (5 bases). This CDR3 is 16 amino acids long. Germline assignment: CDR1 SEHNR and CDR2 FQNEAQ (reference sequence). Deletions cut 5 bases from V and 4 bases from J, with 20 bases between. The CDR3 is CASSRSPGMESYGYTF. CDR3 coding DNA: TGTGCCAGCAGCCGAAGCCCAGGGATGGAGTCCTATGGCTACACCTTC.

The chain recombines TRBV15 with TRBJ2-5; 9 positions match TRBD2. CDR1 and CDR2 (germline): LNHNV, YYDKDF (reference sequence). The CDR3 loop spans 16 amino acids. The ends lost 3 bases at V and 5 bases at J; junction bases unmatched: 10. The CDR3 here is CATSRVAGAPRETQYF. In DNA, the CDR3 is TGTGCCACCAGCAGGGTAGCGGGGGCCCCCCGGGAGACCCAGTACTTC.

The chain uses TRBV11-2 and TRBJ1-3; D gene ambiguous. The CDR3 is made up of 15 amino acids. Germline V lookup: CDR1 SGHAT, CDR2 FQNNGV. Trimming stripped 1 base from V and 1 base from J, with 8 bases between. CDR3 sequence reads: CASSLGPQSGNTIYF. As DNA, the CDR3 is TGTGCCAGCAGCTTAGGCCCCCAGTCTGGAAACACCATATATTTT. Looking up the rest from reference TRBV11-2 and TRBJ1-3 gives the full variable domain: EAGVAQSPRYKIIEKRQSVAFWCNPISGHATLYWYQQILGQGPKLLIQFQNNGVVDDSQLPKDRFSAERLKGVDSTLKIQPAKLEDSAVYLCASSLGPQSGNTIYFGEGSWLTVV.

The chain carries TRBV6-6 and TRBJ2-5, with 13 bases that match TRBD2. The trim removed 5 bases at V and 2 bases at J, leaving 11 bases unmatched. The CDR3 consists of 18 residues. CDR1 is MNHNY and CDR2 is SVGAGI in the germline V gene (reference sequence). The CDR3 region is CASSPTSGGARLQETQYF. For the CDR3, the DNA is TGTGCCAGCAGTCCCACTAGCGGGGGGGCTCGTCTACAAGAGACCCAGTACTTC.

The chain has TRBV11-2 and TRBJ1-1; TRBD1 matches 7 bases. The CDR3 is made up of 14 amino acids. The germline gives CDR1 SGHAT, CDR2 FQNNGV. V gave up 3 bases and J gave up 3 bases; unmatched junction bases: 4. For the CDR3, the DNA is TGTGCCAGCAGCTTCGGACAGGCAGACACTGAAGCTTTCTTT. Protein: CASSFGQADTEAFF.

The chain uses TRBV9 and TRBJ2-5; 7 bases match TRBD2. The CDR3 consists of 14 residues. V dropped 4 bases and J dropped 4; count of bases not matched to a gene: 7. Germline CDR1 is SGDLS and CDR2 is YYNGEE. The CDR3 sequence: CASSPGLVVETQYF. The CDR3 bases are TGTGCCAGCAGCCCAGGACTAGTCGTAGAGACCCAGTACTTC.

V gene TRBV12-2 combines with J gene TRBJ2-7; TRBD1 was called by the table and not checked on the DNA. TRBV12-2 is given as a pseudogene. The CDR3 is 15 residues long. The CDR3 DNA follows: TGTGCAAGTCGCTTTCGGGGACAGGACTCCTACGAGCAGTACTTC. Amino acids: CASRFRGQDSYEQYF.

Only one count was recorded for this clone. The chain joins TRBV28 to TRBJ2-5; TRBD2 aligns across 9 bases. Germline V CDR1 and CDR2: MDHEN, SYDVKM. This CDR3 is 15 amino acids long. With V trimmed by 6 bases and J by 10 bases, 15 bases remained unmatched. The CDR3 DNA reads TGTGCCAGCAGACCCCCGGCTAGCGGGGTGGGAGGCCAGTACTTC. Amino acids: CASRPPASGVGGQYF.

The chain carries TRBV7-3 and TRBJ2-5, with D perhaps matching TRBD2 (5 bases). Per the germline V gene, CDR1 is SGHTA and CDR2 is FQGTGA. The CDR3 contains 13 residues. Between the trimmed V and J ends, which lost 2 bases and 2 bases, there was a span of 6 bases. CDR3 nucleotides: TGTGCCAGCAGCTTAGAGCGGCAAGAGACCCAGTACTTC. Translation gives CASSLERQETQYF. The full variable domain, with the rest looked up from reference TRBV7-3 and TRBJ2-5, is GAGVSQTPSNKVTEKGKYVELRCDPISGHTALYWYRQSLGQGPEFLIYFQGTGAADDSGLPNDRFFAVRPEGSVSTLKIQRTERGDSAVYLCASSLERQETQYFGPGTRLLVL.

V is TRBV11-2 and J is TRBJ2-5, with a weak D call TRBD1 (6 bases). The length of the CDR3 is 15 residues. CDR1 is SGHAT, CDR2 FQNNGV, per germline. Trimming left V 1 base short and J 5 bases short, with 14 bases between. The CDR3 here is CASSLVVQGRETQYF. The CDR3 DNA reads as TGTGCCAGCAGCTTAGTAGTACAGGGCAGGGAGACCCAGTACTTC.

V is TRBV9 and J is TRBJ1-4; D gene unclear. The V and J ends lost 1 base and 0 bases respectively, with 7 bases between them. The CDR3 spans 15 residues. The germline V gene encodes CDR1 SGDLS and CDR2 YYNGEE. CDR3: CASSVYGATNEKLFF. CDR3 in DNA: TGTGCCAGCAGCGTATACGGAGCAACTAATGAAAAACTGTTTTTT. Together with reference TRBV9 and TRBJ1-4, the CDR3 gives the full variable domain: DSGVTQTPKHLITATGQRVTLRCSPRSGDLSVYWYQQSLDQGLQFLIQYYNGEERAKGNILERFSAQQFPDLHSELNLSSLELGDSALYFCASSVYGATNEKLFFGSGTQLSVL.

The CDR3 nucleotides read TGTGCCAGTAGTAACAACGGGTGGAATCAGCCCCAGCATTTT. Translation gives CASSNNGWNQPQHF. The chain recombines TRBV19 with TRBJ1-5; D unclear. V dropped 4 bases and J dropped 4 bases, with 11 bases sitting between them. Per the germline V gene, CDR1 is LNHDA and CDR2 is SQIVND (reference sequence). The CDR3 spans 14 residues.

This clone showed up just once. The V and J genes are TRBV1 and TRBJ1-6; TRBD1 was called by the table and not checked on the DNA. TRBV1 is a known pseudogene. The CDR3 loop spans 19 amino acids. CDR3 amino acids: CTSSLPPWAGTGRNSPLHF. CDR3 bases: TGCACCAGCAGCCTCCCCCCTTGGGCCGGGACAGGGCGAAATTCACCCCTCCACTTT.

This clone was seen a single time. The chain carries TRBV7-9 and TRBJ1-5; the match to TRBD1 covers 12 bases. V lost 4 bases to trimming and J lost 2 bases; unmatched junction nucleotides: 3. CDR1 is SEHNR and CDR2 is FQNEAQ in the germline V gene (reference sequence). CDR3 length: 16 amino acids. Here the CDR3 DNA reads TGTGCCAGCAGCTCGGGACAGGGGGCTGGCAATCAGCCCCAGCATTTT. This translates into CASSSGQGAGNQPQHF.

This rearrangement joins TRBV3-1 (or the pseudogene TRBV3-2) to TRBJ2-5; possibly TRBD1 for D (5 bases). This CDR3 is 14 amino acids long. Germline V gene sequence: CDR1 LGHDT, CDR2 YNNKEL (reference sequence). The ends were cut back, 1 base at V and 1 base at J, with 7 bases in the middle. The CDR3 region is CASSQVTGQETQYF. The DNA for the CDR3 is TGTGCCAGCAGCCAAGTAACAGGCCAAGAGACCCAGTACTTC.

V gene TRBV3-1 (or the pseudogene TRBV3-2) combines with J gene TRBJ1-4; D is unclear. Trimming left V 1 base short and J 8 bases short, with 5 bases between. Germline V lookup: CDR1 LGHDT, CDR2 YNNKEL (reference sequence). The CDR3 runs 12 residues. The CDR3 sequence is CASSQAREKLFF. CDR3 DNA: TGTGCCAGCAGCCAAGCTAGGGAAAAACTGTTTTTT.

This chain links TRBV11-2 with TRBJ2-5, with 9 bases aligning to TRBD1. After removal of 5 bases from V and 6 bases from J, the junction contained 10 bases not matched to a gene. Per germline, CDR1 SGHAT and CDR2 FQNNGV. The CDR3 loop spans 15 amino acids. CDR3 protein: CASSNPTGGLKTQYF. CDR3 in DNA: TGTGCCAGCAGCAACCCCACAGGGGGCCTCAAGACCCAGTACTTC.